Listed here is a single T cell receptor (beta chain). The data belong to a study of CD8 T cells in Susac syndrome. Germline assignment: CDR1 SGHVS and CDR2 FNYEAQ. There are 16 residues in the CDR3. V trimming: 5 bases; J trimming: 8 bases; junction bases outside the gene matches: 18. Random-hexamer reverse transcription was applied to roughly 0.5 to 1 ug RNA. Using its own MiXCR run on the immunoSEQ multiplex PCR reads, TCRdb lists one record per CDR3 protein. The table has some 120,000 distinct CDR3 sequences, approximately 89% seen once; the top ten hold around 0.24%. The sequence derives from a human donor with multiple sclerosis. The sequenced sample was CD8+ T cells from PBMCs. The chain uses TRBV7-6 and TRBJ2-7; 7 positions match TRBD1. CDR3 in DNA: TGTGCCAGCAGCGGCGGACCCGGGACAGACCCTTTACAGCAGTACTTC. Its protein is CASSGGPGTDPLQQYF. Using reference TRBV7-6 and TRBJ2-7 for the parts outside the CDR3, the full variable domain is GAGVSQSPRYKVTKRGQDVALRCDPISGHVSLYWYRQALGQGPEFLTYFNYEAQQDKSGLPNDRFSAERPEGSISTLTIQRTEQRDSAMYRCASSGGPGTDPLQQYFGPGTRLTVT.